This T cell receptor (beta chain) was captured in a study of control samples from healthy donors and cancer patients. Produced via immunoSEQ multiplex PCR; TCRdb's table is partial and in-frame only. The sample contains about 410,000 clones, 90% of which appear only once. Germline V gives CDR1 SGHTA, CDR2 FQGTGA. V dropped 5 bases and J dropped 7; count of bases not matched to a gene: 9. This CDR3 has 15 amino acids. This clone was picked up one time. The rearrangement joins TRBV7-3 to TRBJ2-1; 9 bases match TRBD2. The source of this sequence is a man between 35 and 55 years old with head and neck cancer. The sequencing input was PBMCs. The CDR3 DNA follows: TGTGCCAGCAGCCCCAGCGGGGGGATTGGTAATGAGCAGTTCTTC. It translates to CASSPSGGIGNEQFF.